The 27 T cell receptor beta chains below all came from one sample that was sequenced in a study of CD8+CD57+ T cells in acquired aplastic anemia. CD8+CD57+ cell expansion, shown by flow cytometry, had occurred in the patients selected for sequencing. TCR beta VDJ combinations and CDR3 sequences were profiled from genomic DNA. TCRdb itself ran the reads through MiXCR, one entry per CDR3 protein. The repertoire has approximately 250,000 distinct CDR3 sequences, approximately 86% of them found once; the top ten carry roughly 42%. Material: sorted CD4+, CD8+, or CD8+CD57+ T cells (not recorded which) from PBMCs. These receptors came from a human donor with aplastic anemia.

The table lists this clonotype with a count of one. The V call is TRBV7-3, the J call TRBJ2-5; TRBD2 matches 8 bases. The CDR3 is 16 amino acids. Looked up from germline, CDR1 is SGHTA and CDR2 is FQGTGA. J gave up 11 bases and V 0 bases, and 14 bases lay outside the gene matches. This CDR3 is CASSLTKRGYYKKQYF. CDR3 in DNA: TGTGCCAGCAGCTTAACGAAGCGGGGGTACTACAAGAAGCAGTACTTC.

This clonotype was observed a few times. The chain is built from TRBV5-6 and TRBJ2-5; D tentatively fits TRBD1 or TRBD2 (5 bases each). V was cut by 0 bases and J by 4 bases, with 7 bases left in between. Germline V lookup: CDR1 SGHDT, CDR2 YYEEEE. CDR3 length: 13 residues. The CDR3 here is CASSLERGETQYF. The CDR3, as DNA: TGTGCCAGCAGCTTGGAGAGGGGAGAGACCCAGTACTTC.

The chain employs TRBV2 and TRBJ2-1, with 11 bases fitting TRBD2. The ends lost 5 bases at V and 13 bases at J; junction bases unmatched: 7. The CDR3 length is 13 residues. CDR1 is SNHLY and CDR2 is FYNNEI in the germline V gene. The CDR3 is CASSLTSGGNQFF. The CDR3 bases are TGTGCCAGCAGTCTTACTAGCGGGGGCAATCAGTTCTTC.

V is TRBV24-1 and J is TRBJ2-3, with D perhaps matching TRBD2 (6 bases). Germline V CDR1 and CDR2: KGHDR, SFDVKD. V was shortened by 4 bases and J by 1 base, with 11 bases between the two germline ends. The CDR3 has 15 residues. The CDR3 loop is CATSEGGRGTDTQYF. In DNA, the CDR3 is TGTGCCACCAGTGAGGGGGGACGGGGCACAGATACGCAGTATTTT.

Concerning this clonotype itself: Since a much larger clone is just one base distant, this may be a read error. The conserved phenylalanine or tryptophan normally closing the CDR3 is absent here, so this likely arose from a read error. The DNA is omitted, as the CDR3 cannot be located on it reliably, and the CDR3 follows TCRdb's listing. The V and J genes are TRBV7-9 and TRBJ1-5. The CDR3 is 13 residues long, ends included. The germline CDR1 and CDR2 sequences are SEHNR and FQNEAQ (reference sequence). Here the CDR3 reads CASSLQRSGGHDE.

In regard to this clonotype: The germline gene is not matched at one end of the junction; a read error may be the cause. CDR3 region: CASSRGQGAF. CDR3 coding DNA: TGCGCCAGCAGCCGGGGACAGGGGGCGTTT. The chain joins TRBV4-3 to TRBJ1-5; 12 positions match TRBD1. CDR1 and CDR2 from the germline V gene are LGHNA and YSLEER. The CDR3 is 10 residues long.

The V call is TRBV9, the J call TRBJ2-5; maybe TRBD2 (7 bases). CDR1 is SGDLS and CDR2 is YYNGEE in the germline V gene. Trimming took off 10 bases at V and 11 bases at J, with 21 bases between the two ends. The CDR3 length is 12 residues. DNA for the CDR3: TGTGCCGGAGGGGGGGCTAGGGACACTCAGTACTTC. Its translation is CAGGGARDTQYF.

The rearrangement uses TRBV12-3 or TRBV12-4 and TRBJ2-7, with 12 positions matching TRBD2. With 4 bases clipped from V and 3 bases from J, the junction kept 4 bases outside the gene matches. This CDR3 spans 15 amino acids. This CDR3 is CASSSGTSGFYEQYF. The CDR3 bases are TGTGCCAGCAGTTCTGGGACTAGCGGGTTCTACGAGCAGTACTTC.

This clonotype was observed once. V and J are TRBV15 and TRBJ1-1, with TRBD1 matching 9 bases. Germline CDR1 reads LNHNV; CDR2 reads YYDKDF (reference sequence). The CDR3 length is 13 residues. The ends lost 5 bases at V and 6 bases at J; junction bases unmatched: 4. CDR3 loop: CATSWDRVPEAFF. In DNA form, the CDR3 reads TGTGCCACCAGCTGGGACAGGGTGCCTGAAGCTTTCTTT. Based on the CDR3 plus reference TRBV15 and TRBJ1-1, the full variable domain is DAMVIQNPRYQVTQFGKPVTLSCSQTLNHNVMYWYQQKSSQAPKLLFHYYDKDFNNEADTPDNFQSRRPNTSFCFLDIRSPGLGDTAMYLCATSWDRVPEAFFGQGTRLTVV.

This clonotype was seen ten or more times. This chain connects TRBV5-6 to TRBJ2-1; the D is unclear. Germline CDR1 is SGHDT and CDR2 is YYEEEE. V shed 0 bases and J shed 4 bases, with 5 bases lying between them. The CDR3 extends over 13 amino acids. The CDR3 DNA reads TGTGCCAGCAGCTTGGTAGGGTACAATGAGCAGTTCTTC. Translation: CASSLVGYNEQFF.

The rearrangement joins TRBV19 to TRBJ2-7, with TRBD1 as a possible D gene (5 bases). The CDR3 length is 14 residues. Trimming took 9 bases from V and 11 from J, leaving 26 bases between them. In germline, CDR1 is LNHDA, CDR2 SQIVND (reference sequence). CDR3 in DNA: TGTGCCAGCAGCAGAGGTACAGGTTCCTACAAGGAGTACTTC. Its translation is CASSRGTGSYKEYF.

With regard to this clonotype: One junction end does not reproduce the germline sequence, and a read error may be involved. CDR3 sequence: CASSRRTDAEAHYF. The CDR3 coding sequence is TGTGCCAGCTCAAGACGCACCGACGCCGAGGCCCACTACTTC. This chain joins TRBV7-3 and TRBJ2-5; D uncertain. From germline, CDR1 is SGHTA and CDR2 FQGTGA. The CDR3 loop spans 14 amino acids. The full variable domain, in which reference TRBV7-3 and TRBJ2-5 provide the parts outside the CDR3, is GAGVSQTPSNKVTEKGKYVELRCDPISGHTALYWYRQSLGQGPEFLIYFQGTGAADDSGLPNDRFFAVRPEGSVSTLKIQRTERGDSAVYLCASSRRTDAEAHYFGPGTRLLVL.

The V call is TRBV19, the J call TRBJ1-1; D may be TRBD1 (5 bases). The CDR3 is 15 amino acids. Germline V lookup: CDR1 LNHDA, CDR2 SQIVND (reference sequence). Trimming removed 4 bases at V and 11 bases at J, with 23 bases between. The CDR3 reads CASSKGWGMNNEAFF. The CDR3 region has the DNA TGTGCCAGTAGTAAAGGCTGGGGCATGAACAATGAGGCTTTCTTT.

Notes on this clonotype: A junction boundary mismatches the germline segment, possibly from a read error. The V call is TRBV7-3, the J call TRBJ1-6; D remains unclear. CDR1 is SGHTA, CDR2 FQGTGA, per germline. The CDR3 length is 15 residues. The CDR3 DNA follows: TGTGCCAGCAGCTTAGGGTTACCGGGAGGTTCACCCCTGCACTTT. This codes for CASSLGLPGGSPLHF.

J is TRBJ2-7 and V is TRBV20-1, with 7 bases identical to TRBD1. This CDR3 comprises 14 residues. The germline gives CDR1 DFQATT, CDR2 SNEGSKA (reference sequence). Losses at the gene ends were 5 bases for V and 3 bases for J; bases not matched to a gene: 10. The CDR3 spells CSAERGRGVYEQYF. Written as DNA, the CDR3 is TGCAGTGCTGAGAGGGGGCGAGGGGTCTACGAGCAGTACTTC.

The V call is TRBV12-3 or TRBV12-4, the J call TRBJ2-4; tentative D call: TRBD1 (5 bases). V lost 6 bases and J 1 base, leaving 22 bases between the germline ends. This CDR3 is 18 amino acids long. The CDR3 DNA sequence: TGTGCCAGCAGACAGCAGGGCAAAGTTGGTTCGGCCAAAAACATTCAGTACTTC. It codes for CASRQQGKVGSAKNIQYF.

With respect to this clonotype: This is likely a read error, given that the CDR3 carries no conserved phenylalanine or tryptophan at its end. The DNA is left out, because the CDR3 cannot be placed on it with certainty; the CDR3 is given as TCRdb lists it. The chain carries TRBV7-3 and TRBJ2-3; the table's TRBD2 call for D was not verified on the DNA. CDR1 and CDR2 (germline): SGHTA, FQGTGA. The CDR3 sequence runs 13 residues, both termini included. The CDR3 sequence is CASSPSGTCRETQ.

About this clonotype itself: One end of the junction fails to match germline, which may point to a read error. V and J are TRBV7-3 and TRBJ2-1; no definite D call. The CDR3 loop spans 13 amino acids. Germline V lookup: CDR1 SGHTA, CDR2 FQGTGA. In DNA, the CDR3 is TGTGCCAGCTCAAGACTGGCCAACGCTGTTGAATACTTC. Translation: CASSRLANAVEYF.

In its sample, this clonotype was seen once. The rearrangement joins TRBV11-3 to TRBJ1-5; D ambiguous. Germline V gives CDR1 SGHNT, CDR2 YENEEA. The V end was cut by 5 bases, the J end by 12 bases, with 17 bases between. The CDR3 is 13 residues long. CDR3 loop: CASSLFGRDHQHF. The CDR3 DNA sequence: TGTGCCAGCAGCCTGTTCGGCCGAGATCACCAGCATTTT.

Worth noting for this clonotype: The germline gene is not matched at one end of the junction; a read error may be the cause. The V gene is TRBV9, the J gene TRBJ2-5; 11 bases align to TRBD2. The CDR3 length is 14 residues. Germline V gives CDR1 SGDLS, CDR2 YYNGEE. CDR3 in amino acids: CASSAGTSGVDKHF. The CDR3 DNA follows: TGTGCCAGCAGCGCCGGGACTAGCGGAGTAGATAAGCACTTC.

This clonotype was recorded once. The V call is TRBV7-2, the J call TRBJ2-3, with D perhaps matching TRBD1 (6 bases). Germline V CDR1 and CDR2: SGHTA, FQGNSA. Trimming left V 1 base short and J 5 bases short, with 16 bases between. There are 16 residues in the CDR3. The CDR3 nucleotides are TGTGCCAGCAGCTTAGTATCTACAGGGCGGCAAGATACGCAGTATTTT. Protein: CASSLVSTGRQDTQYF.

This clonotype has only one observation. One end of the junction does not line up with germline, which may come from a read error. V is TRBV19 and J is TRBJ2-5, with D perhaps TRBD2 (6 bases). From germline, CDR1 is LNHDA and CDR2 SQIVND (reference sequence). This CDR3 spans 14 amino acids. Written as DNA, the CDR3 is TGTGCCAGTAGTATAGCGGAGGGAAACTACAAGCAGCAGTTC. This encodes CASSIAEGNYKQQF.

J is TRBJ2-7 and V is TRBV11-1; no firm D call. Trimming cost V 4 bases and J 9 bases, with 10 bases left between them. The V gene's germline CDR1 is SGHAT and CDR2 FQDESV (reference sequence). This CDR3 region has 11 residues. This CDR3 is CASSSYHAQYV. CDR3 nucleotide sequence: TGTGCCAGCAGCTCCTACCACGCGCAGTACGTC.

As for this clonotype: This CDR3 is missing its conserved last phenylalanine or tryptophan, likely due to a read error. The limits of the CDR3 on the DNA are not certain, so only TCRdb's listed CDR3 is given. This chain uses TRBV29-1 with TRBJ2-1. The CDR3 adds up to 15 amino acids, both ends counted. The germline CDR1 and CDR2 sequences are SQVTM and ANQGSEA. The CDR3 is CSVEDPQRDSYNEQL.

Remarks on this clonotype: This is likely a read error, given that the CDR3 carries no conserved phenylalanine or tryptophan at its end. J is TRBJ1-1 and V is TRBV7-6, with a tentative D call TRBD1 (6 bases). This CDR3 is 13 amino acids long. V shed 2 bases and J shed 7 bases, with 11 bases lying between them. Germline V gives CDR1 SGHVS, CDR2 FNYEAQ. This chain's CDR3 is CASSLTTGSEAFL. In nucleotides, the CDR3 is TGTGCCAGCAGCTTAACTACAGGGAGTGAAGCTTTCTTG.

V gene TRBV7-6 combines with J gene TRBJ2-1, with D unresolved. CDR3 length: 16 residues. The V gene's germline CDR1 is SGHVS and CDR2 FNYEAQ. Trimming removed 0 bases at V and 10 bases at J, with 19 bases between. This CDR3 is CASSLADDTGTDEQFF. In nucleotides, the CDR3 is TGTGCCAGCAGCTTAGCTGACGACACGGGCACCGACGAGCAGTTCTTC.

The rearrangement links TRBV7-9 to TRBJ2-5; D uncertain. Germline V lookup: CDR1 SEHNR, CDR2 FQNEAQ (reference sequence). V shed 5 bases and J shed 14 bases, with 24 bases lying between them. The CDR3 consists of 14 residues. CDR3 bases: TGTGCCAGCAGCAGAGGCAGCCAGTCTAACTATCACTACTTC. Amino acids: CASSRGSQSNYHYF.